The source of this T cell receptor (beta chain) is a study of early T cells in non-severe SARS-CoV-2 infection. Overall study results and limits: Private and CD4 specificities were missed by VDJdb matching, which favored anti-spike CD8 responses.

This clonotype was recorded at least ten times. Its antigen is not known. This CDR3 is 16 amino acids long. Trimming took off 2 bases at V and 2 bases at J, with 13 bases between the two ends. Germline CDR1 reads MGHDK; CDR2 reads SYGVNS. Unique molecular identifiers were affixed to single, distinct cDNA molecules. TCRdb passed the 5' RACE reads through MiXCR, listing each CDR3 protein once. In the table there are 55,000 to 65,000 distinct CDR3 sequences, 8.9% of which are singletons. The rearrangement joins TRBV25-1 to TRBJ2-1; D possibly corresponds to TRBD2 (5 bases). Sequencing was performed on whole blood. The TCR comes from an adult who was a healthcare worker with PCR-confirmed SARS-CoV-2 infection or an uninfected control (not recorded which). CDR3 region: CASSELGVSAYNEQFF. DNA for the CDR3: TGTGCCAGCAGTGAACTTGGGGTTAGCGCCTACAATGAGCAGTTCTTC.